Sequencing of this TCR beta chain was carried out in a study of cytomegalovirus exposure and HLA in healthy donors. V lost 2 bases and J lost 4, with 8 bases in between. Germline CDR1 and CDR2: MNHEY and SVGAGI. This CDR3 comprises 13 residues. Primers for the PCR totalled 60 Vbeta and 13 Jbeta. Measured with immunoSEQ multiplex PCR; TCRdb has only the in-frame clones, and not every one. The repertoire holds 110,000 to 150,000 clones, with nearly 80% as singletons. The sequencing sample was made of PBMCs. V and J are TRBV6-5 and TRBJ1-1, with D perhaps matching TRBD1 (5 bases). The sequence was obtained from a woman in her twenties or thirties in good health and CMV-seronegative. Here the CDR3 DNA reads TGTGCCAGCAGTTACGGGACTCTCACTGAAGCTTTCTTT. This codes for CASSYGTLTEAFF.